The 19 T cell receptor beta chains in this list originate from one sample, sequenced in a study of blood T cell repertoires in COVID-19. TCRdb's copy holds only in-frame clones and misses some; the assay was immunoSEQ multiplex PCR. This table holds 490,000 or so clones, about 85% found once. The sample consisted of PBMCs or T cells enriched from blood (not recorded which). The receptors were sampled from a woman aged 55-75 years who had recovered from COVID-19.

In nucleotides, the CDR3 is TGTGCCAGCAGCCCCGACCCCAGCGGGGACTATGGCTACACCTTC. Amino acids: CASSPDPSGDYGYTF. This chain uses TRBV5-5 with TRBJ1-2; no firm D call. Trimming shortened V by 4 bases and J by 3 bases, and 16 bases separated the two germline ends. Germline values: CDR1 SGHKS, CDR2 YYEKEE (reference sequence). The CDR3 runs to 15 residues.

CDR3 sequence: CASSSSRGGGYNEQFF. The CDR3 nucleotides are TGTGCCAGCAGTTCCTCCCGGGGCGGGGGGTACAATGAGCAGTTCTTC. This chain links TRBV6-5 with TRBJ2-1, with 8 positions matching TRBD2. The CDR3 has 16 amino acids. With V trimmed by 4 bases and J by 4 bases, 9 bases remained unmatched. Germline loops: CDR1 MNHEY, CDR2 SVGAGI.

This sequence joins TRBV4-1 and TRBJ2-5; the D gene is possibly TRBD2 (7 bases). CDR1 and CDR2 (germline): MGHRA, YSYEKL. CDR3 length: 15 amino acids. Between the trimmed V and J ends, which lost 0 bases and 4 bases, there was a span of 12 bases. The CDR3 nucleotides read TGCGCCAGCAGCCAAGAGGGGGGGGCCAGAGAGACCCAGTACTTC. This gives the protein CASSQEGGARETQYF.

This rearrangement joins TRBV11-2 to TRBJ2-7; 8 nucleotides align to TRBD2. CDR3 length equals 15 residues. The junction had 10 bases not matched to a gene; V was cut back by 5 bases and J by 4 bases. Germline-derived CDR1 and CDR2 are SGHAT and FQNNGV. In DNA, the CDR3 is TGTGCCAGCAGCCCCCGGGGGGGATTTATGTACGAGCAGTACTTC. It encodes CASSPRGGFMYEQYF.

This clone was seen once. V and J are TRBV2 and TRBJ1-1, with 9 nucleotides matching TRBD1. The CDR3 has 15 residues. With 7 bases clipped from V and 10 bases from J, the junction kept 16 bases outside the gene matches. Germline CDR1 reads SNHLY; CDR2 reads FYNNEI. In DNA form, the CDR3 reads TGTGCCAGCAACCCGGATACAGGGGGCCCGAACGGAGCTTTCTTT. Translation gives CASNPDTGGPNGAFF.

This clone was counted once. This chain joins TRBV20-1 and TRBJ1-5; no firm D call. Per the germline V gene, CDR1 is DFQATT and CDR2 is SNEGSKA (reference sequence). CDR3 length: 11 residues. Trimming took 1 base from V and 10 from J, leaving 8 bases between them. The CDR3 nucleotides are TGCAGTGCTAGAGCGACTGGACCCCAGCATTTT. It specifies CSARATGPQHF.

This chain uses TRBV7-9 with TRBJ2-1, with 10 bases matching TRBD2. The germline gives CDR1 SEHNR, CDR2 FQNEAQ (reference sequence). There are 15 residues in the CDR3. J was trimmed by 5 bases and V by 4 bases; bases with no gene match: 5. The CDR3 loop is CASSSAGLADNEQFF. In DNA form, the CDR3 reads TGTGCCAGCAGCTCAGCAGGACTAGCGGACAATGAGCAGTTCTTC. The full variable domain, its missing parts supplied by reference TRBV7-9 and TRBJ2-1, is DTGVSQNPRHKITKRGQNVTFRCDPISEHNRLYWYRQTLGQGPEFLTYFQNEAQLEKSRLLSDRFSAERPKGSFSTLEIQRTEQGDSAMYLCASSSAGLADNEQFFGPGTRLTVL.

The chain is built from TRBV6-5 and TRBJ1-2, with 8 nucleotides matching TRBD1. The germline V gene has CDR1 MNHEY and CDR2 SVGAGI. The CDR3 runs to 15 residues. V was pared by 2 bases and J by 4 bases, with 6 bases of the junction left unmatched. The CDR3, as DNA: TGTGCCAGCAGTTACCGAGACAGGGGTATCTATGGCTACACCTTC. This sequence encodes CASSYRDRGIYGYTF.

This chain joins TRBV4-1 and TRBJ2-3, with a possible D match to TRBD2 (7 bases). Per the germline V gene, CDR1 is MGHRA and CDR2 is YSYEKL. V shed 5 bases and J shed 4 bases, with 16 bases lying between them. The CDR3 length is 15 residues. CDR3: CASSDGGRSADTQYF. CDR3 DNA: TGCGCCAGCAGCGACGGGGGGCGGAGCGCAGATACGCAGTATTTT.

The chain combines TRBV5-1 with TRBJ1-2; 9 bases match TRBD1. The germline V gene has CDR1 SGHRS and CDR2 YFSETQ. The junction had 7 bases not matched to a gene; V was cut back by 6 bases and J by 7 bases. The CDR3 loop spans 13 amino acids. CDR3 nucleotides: TGCGCCAGCACGCAACAGGGGGCGGGTGGCTACACCTTC. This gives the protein CASTQQGAGGYTF.

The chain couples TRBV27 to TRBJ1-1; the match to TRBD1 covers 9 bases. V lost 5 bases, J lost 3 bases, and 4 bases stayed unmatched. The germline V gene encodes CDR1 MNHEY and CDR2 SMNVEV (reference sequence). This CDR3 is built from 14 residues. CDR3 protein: CASSPDRGDTEAFF. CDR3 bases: TGTGCCAGCAGTCCAGACAGGGGGGACACTGAAGCTTTCTTT.

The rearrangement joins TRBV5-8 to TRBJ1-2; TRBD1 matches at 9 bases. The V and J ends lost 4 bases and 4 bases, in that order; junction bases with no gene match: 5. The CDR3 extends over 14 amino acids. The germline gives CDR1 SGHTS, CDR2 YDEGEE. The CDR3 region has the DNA TGTGCCAGCAGCCGGGCGGGACAGGGCTATGGCTACACCTTC. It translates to CASSRAGQGYGYTF.

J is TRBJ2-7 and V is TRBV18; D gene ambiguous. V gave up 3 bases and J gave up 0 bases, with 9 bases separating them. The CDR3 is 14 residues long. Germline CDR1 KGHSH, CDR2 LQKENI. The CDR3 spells CASSPGYGSYEQYF. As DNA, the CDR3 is TGTGCCAGCTCACCCGGGTACGGCTCCTACGAGCAGTACTTC.

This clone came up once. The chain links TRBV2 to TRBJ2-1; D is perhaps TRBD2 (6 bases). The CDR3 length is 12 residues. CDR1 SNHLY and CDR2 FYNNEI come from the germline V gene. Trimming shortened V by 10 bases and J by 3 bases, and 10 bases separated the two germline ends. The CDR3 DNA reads TGTGCCACTCGGCGGGACTACAATGAGCAGTTCTTC. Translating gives CATRRDYNEQFF.

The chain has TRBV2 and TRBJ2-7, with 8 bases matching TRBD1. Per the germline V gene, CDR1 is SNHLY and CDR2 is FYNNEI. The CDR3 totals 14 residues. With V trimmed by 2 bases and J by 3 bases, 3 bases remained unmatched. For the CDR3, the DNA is TGTGCCAGCAGTGAATTGGACAGGGTCTACGAGCAGTACGTC. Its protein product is CASSELDRVYEQYV.

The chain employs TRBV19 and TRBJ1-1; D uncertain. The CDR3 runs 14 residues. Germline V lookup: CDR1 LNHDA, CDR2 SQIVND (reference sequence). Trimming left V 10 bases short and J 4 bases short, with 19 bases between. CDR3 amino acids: CATRSGMGLTEAFF. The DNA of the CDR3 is TGTGCCACCCGTTCGGGGATGGGTCTCACTGAAGCTTTCTTT.

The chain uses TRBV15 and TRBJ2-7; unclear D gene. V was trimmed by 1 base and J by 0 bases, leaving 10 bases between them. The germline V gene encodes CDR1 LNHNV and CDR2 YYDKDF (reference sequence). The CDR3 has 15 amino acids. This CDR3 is CATSRVSTSSYEQYF. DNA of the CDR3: TGTGCCACCAGCAGAGTCTCGACAAGCTCCTACGAGCAGTACTTC.

Written as DNA, the CDR3 is TGTGCCAGCAGTCCTAGCGGGGGAGGTACAGATACGCAGTATTTT. Translation gives CASSPSGGGTDTQYF. V is TRBV6-5 and J is TRBJ2-3; 10 bases map to TRBD2. Trimming cost V 5 bases and J 3 bases; bases outside gene matches: 5. Germline-derived CDR1 and CDR2 are MNHEY and SVGAGI. CDR3 length: 15 residues.

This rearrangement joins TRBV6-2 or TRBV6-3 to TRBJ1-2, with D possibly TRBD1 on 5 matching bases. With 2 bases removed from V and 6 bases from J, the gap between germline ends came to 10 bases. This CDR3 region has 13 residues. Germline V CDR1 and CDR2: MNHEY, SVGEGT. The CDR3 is CASSYPGPDGYTF. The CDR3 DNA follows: TGTGCCAGCAGTTACCCAGGGCCGGATGGCTACACCTTC.